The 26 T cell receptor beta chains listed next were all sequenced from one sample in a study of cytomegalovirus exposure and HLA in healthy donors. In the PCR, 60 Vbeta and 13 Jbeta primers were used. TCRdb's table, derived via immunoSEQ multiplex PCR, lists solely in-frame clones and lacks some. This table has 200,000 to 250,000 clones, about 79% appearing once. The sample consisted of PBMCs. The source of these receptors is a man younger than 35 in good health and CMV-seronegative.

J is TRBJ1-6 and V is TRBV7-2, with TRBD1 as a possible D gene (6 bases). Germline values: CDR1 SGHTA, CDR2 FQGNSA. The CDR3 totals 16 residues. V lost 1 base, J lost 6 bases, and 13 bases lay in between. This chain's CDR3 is CASSLGQQGLNSPLHF. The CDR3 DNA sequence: TGTGCCAGCAGCTTAGGGCAACAGGGCCTTAATTCACCCCTCCACTTT.

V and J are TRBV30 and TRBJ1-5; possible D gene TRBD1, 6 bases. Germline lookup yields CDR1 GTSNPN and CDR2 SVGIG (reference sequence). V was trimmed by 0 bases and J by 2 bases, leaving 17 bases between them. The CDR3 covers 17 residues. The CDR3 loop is CAWSVDRSNRGNQPQHF. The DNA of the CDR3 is TGTGCCTGGAGTGTAGACCGGTCGAACAGGGGCAATCAGCCCCAGCATTTT.

DNA of the CDR3: TGTGCCAGCAGCGTAGCCCCTAGCGGGAGGACGAACACCGGGGAGCTGTTTTTT. Its protein is CASSVAPSGRTNTGELFF. This chain joins TRBV9 and TRBJ2-2, with 11 bases identical to TRBD2. V lost 0 bases and J lost 0; bases outside the gene matches: 4. CDR3 size: 18 residues. Germline V gene sequence: CDR1 SGDLS, CDR2 YYNGEE.

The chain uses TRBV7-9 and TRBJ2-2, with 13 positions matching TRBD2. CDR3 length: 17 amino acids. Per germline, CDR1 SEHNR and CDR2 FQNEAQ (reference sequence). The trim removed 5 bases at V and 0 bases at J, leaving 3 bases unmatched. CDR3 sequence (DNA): TGTGCCAGCAGCCGGACTAGCGGGGGCCCGAACACCGGGGAGCTGTTTTTT. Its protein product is CASSRTSGGPNTGELFF.

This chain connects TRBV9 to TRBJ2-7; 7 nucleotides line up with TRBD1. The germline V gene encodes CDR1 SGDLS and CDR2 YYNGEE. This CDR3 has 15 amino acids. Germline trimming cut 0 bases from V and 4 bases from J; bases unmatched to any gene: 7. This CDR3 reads CASSVVPGGEYEQYF. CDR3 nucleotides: TGTGCCAGCAGCGTAGTTCCAGGGGGTGAGTACGAGCAGTACTTC.

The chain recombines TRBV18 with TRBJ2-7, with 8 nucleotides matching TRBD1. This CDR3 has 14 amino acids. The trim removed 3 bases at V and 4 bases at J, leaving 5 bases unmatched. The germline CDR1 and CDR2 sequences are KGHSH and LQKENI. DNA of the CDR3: TGTGCCAGCTCACCGACGACAGGGGCTTACGAGCAGTACTTC. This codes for CASSPTTGAYEQYF.

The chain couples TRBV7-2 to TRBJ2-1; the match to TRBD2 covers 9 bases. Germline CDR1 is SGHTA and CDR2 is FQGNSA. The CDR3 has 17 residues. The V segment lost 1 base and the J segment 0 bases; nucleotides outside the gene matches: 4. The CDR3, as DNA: TGTGCCAGCAGCTTAGGGCGGGGGGGGAACTCCTACAATGAGCAGTTCTTC. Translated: CASSLGRGGNSYNEQFF.

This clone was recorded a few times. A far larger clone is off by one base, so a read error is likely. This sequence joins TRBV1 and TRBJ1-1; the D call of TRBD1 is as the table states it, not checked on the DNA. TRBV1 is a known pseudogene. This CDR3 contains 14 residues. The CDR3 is CTSSRSQGNTEAFF. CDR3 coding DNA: TGCACCAGCAGCCGCTCACAGGGGAACACTGAAGCTTTCTTT.

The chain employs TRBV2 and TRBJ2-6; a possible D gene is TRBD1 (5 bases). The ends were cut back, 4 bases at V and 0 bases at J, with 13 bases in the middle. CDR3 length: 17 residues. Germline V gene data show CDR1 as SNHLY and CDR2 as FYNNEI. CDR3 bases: TGTGCCAGCAGTGGACAGAGCTCGAGCTCTGGGGCCAACGTCCTGACTTTC. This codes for CASSGQSSSSGANVLTF.

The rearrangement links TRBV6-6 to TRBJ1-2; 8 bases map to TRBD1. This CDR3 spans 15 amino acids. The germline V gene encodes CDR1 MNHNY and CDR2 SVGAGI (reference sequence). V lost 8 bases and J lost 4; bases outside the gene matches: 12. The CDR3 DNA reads TGTGCCAGCTTCCGGACAGGGCTCCCAGGCTATGGCTACACCTTC. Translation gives CASFRTGLPGYGYTF.

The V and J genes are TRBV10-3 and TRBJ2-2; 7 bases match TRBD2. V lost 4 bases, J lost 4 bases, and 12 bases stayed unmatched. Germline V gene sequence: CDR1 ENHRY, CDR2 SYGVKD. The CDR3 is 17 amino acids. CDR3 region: CAISAPGEGRGTGELFF. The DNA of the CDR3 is TGTGCCATCAGTGCCCCGGGGGAGGGGCGCGGCACCGGGGAGCTGTTTTTT.

Here the CDR3 DNA reads TGCAGCGCTTTCACCGGGGGCCAAGAGACCCAGTACTTC. Encoded protein: CSAFTGGQETQYF. The chain employs TRBV29-1 and TRBJ2-5; D is perhaps TRBD2 (6 bases). V gave up 7 bases and J gave up 1 base, with 13 bases separating them. The CDR3 is made up of 13 amino acids. Germline loops: CDR1 SQVTM, CDR2 ANQGSEA.

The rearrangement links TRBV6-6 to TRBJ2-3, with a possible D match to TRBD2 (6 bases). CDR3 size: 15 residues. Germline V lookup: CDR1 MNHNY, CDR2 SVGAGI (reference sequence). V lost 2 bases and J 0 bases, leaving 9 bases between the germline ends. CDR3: CASSYGGVSTDTQYF. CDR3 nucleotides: TGTGCCAGCAGTTACGGCGGGGTGAGCACAGATACGCAGTATTTT.

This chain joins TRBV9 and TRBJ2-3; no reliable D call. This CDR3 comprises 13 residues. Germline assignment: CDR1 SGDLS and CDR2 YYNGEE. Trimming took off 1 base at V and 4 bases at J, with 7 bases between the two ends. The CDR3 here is CASSVLGSDTQYF. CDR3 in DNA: TGTGCCAGCAGCGTACTCGGGTCAGATACGCAGTATTTT. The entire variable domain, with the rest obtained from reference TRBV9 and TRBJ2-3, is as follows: DSGVTQTPKHLITATGQRVTLRCSPRSGDLSVYWYQQSLDQGLQFLIQYYNGEERAKGNILERFSAQQFPDLHSELNLSSLELGDSALYFCASSVLGSDTQYFGPGTRLTVL.

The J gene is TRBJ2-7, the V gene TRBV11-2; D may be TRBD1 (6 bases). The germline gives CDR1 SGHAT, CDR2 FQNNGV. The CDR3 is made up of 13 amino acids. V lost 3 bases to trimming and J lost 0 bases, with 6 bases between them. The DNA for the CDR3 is TGTGCCAGCAGCTTGGGACACTCCTACGAGCAGTACTTC. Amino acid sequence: CASSLGHSYEQYF. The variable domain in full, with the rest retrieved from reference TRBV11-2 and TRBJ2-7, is EAGVAQSPRYKIIEKRQSVAFWCNPISGHATLYWYQQILGQGPKLLIQFQNNGVVDDSQLPKDRFSAERLKGVDSTLKIQPAKLEDSAVYLCASSLGHSYEQYFGPGTRLTVT.

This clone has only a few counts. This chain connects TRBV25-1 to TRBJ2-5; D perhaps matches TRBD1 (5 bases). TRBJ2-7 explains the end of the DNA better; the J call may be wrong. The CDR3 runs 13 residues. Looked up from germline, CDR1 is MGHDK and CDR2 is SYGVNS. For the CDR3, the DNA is TGTGCCAGCAGTGACAGGGTAACCTACGAGCAGTACTTC. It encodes CASSDRVTYEQYF.

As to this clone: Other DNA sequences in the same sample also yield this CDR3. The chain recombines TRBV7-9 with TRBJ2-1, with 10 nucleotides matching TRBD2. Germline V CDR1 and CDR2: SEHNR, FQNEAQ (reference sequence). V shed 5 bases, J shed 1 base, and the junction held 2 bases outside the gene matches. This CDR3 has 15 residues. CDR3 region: CASSLSGGSYNEQFF. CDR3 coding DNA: TGTGCCAGCAGCCTTAGCGGGGGGTCCTACAATGAGCAGTTCTTC.

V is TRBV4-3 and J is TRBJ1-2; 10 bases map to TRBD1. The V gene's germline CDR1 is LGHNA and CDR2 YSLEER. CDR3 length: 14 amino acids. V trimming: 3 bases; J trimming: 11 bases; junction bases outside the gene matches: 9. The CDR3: CASSQETGGRWYTF. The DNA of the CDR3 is TGCGCCAGCAGCCAGGAGACAGGGGGCAGGTGGTACACCTTC.

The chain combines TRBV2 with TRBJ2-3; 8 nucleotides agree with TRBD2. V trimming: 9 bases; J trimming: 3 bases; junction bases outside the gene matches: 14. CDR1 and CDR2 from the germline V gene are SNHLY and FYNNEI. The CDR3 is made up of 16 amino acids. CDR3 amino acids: CASRGGRGGTTDTQYF. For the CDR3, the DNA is TGTGCCAGTAGGGGGGGTCGGGGGGGAACGACAGATACGCAGTATTTT.

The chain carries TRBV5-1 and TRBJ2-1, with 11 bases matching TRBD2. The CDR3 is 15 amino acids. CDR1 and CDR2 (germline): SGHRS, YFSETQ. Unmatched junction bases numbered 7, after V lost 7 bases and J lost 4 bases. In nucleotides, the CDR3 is TGCGCCAGCCGCGGGTTAGCGGGGGGGTACAATGAGCAGTTCTTC. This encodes CASRGLAGGYNEQFF.

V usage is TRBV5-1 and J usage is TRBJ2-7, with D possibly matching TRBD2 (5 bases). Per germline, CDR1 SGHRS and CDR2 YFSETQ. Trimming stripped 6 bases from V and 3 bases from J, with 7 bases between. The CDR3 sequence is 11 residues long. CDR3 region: CASNGGYEQYF. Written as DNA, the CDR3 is TGCGCCAGCAACGGAGGCTACGAGCAGTACTTC.

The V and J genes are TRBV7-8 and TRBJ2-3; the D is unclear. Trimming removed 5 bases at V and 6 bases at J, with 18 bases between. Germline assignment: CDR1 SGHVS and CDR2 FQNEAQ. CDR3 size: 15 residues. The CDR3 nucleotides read TGTGCCAGCAGCCCAAAGACGACGGCCGGGGATACGCAGTATTTT. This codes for CASSPKTTAGDTQYF.

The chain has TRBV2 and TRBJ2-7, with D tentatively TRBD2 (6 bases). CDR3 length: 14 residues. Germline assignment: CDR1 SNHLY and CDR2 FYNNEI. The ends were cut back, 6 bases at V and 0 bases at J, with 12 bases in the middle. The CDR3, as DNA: TGTGCCAGCAGCCGGGAGAAAAGCTCCTACGAGCAGTACTTC. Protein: CASSREKSSYEQYF.

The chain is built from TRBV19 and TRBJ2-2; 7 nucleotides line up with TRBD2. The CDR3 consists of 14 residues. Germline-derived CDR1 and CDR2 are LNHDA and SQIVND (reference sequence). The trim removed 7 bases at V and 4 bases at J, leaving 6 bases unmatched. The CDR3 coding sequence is TGTGCCAGTACCATTCCGGGAGGCACCGGGGAGCTGTTTTTT. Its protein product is CASTIPGGTGELFF.

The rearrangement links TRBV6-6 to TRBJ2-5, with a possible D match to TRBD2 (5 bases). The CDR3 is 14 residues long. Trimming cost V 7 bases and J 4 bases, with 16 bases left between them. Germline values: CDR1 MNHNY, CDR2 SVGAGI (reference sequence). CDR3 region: CASNQRTPRETQYF. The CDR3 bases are TGTGCCAGCAACCAAAGGACTCCGCGAGAGACCCAGTACTTC.

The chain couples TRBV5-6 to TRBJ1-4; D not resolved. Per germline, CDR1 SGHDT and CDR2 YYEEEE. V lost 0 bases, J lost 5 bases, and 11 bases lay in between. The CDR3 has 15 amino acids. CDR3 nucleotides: TGTGCCAGCAGCTTGGAGAAGGGAGAGAATGAAAAACTGTTTTTT. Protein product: CASSLEKGENEKLFF.